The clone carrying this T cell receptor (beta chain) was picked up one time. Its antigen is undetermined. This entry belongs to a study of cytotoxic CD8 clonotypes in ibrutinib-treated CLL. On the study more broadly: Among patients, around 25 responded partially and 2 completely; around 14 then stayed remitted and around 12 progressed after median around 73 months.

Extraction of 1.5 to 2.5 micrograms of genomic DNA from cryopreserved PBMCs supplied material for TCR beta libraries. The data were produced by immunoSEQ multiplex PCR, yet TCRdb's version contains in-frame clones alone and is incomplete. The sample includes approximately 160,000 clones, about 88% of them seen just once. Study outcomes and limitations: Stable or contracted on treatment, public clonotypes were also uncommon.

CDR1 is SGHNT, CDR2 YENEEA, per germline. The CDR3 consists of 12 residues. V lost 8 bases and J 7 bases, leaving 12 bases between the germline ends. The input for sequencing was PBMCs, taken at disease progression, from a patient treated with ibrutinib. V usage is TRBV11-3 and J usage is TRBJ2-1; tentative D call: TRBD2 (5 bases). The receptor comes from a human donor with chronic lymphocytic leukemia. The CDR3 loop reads CASEGEANEQFF. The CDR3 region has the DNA TGTGCCAGCGAGGGTGAGGCAAATGAGCAGTTCTTC.